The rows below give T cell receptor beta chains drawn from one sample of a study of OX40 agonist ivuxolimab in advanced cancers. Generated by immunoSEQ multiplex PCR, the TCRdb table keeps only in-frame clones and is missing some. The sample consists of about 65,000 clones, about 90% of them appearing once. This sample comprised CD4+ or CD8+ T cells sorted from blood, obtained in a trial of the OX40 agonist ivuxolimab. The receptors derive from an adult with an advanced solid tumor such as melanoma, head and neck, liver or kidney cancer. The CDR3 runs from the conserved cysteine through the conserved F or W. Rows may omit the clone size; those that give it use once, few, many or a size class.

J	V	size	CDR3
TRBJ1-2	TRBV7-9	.	CASSFGQGAQNGYTF
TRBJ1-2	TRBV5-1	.	CASSPRQGVDYGYTF
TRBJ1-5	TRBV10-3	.	CAISGVDQPQHF
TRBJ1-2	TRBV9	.	CASSPYVGVAYGYTF
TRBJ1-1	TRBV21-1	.	CASSKVYLRPRPEAFF
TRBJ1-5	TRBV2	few	CASSESGRVAQHF
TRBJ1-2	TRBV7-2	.	CASSFGLQGGGYTF
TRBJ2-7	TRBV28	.	CASSTGGSYEQYF
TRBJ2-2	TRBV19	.	CASSGFGGRSTGELFF
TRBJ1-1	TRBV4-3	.	CAARDREIGAFF
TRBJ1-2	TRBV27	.	CASSHQQGHGYTF
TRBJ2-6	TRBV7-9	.	CASSLFIGSGANVLTF
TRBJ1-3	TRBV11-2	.	CASSLSPGLGYTIYF
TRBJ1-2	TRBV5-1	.	CASSLPDREVNYGYTF
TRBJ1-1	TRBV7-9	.	CASSLTGGNTKAFF
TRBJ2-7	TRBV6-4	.	CASNTRGQAYEQYF
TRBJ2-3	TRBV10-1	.	CASSDGANLGDTQYF
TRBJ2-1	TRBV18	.	CASSPPGQSFGEQFF
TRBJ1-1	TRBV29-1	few	CSVVGTEAFF
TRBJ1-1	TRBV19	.	CASSPADWPNTEAFF
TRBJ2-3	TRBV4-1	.	CASSQGEGGRGLTDTQYF
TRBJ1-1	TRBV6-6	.	CASSWGQGSAEAFF
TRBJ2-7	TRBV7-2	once	CASSLAFSDSYEQYF
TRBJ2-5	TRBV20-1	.	CSARFFETQYF
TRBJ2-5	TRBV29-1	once	CSATAGGRGETQYF
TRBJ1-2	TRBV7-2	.	CASTTATGQSGYTF
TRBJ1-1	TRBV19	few	CASSRGTVRTEAFF
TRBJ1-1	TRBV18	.	CASSQEGSTEAFF
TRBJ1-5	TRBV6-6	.	CASSYSENQPQHF
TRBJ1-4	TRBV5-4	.	CASSLVSLDEKLFF
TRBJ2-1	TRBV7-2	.	CASSLTGFNEQFF
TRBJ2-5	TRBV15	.	CATSPFPGLTAETQYF
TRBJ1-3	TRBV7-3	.	CASSPGQGISGNTIYF
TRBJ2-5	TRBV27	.	CASRRTGAGETQYF
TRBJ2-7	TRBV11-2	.	CASSLDTQGTYEQYF
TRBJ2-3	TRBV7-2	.	CASSLGGVGTDTQYF
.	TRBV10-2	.	CASSEWQGLYEQYF
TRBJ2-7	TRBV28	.	CASSVRDIFYEQYF
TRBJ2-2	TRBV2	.	CASTVSGQANTGELFF
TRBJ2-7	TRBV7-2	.	CASSLHRDVRGLVVNEQYF
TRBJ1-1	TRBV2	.	CASRDRDPLSTEAFF
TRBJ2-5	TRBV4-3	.	CASSPSRESAETQYF
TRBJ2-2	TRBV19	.	CASSIGVGNTGELFF
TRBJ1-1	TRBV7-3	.	CASSLTLEGEAFF
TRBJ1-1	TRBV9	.	CASSVGEGVYEAFF
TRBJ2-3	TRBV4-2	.	CASSQDTPIGTDTQYF
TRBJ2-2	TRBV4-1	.	CASSQDFRGLAGELFF
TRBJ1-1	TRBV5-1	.	CASSLEGVLTEAFF
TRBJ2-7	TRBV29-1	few	CSVETSHEQYF
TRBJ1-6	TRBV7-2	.	CASSLPDYNSPLHF
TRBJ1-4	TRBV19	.	CASSKHGSSNEKLFF
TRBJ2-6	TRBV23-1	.	CASSQSPDSDSGANVLTF
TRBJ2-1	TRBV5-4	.	CASSPEWLAGGNEQFF
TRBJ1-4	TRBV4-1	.	CASSQGGANWYGPNEKLFF